Each of the 31 T cell receptor beta chains below was sequenced from the same sample in a study of long-term antiretroviral therapy in people with HIV. Survey-level immunoSEQ v3.0 assays were run. The method was immunoSEQ multiplex PCR; TCRdb's version includes in-frame clones alone and lacks a portion of them. The sample includes tens of thousands of clones, roughly nine tenths of them seen just once. Sample: unsorted PBMCs, taken roughly 5 years before starting antiretroviral therapy. The receptor set was obtained from a man aged 50 to 60 with HIV.

The chain uses TRBV19 and TRBJ2-3; 13 bases are a match to TRBD2. The CDR3 is 17 residues long. The trim removed 7 bases at V and 4 bases at J, leaving 11 bases unmatched. Germline V gives CDR1 LNHDA, CDR2 SQIVND (reference sequence). CDR3 sequence (DNA): TGTGCCAGTAAAGTCATCGGAGGACTAGCGGGAGCAGATACGCAGTATTTT. Translated: CASKVIGGLAGADTQYF.

V and J are TRBV6-6 and TRBJ1-3; D is uncertain. V lost 9 bases, J lost 1 base, and 4 bases lay in between. The V gene's germline CDR1 is MNHNY and CDR2 SVGAGI (reference sequence). The CDR3 covers 11 residues. The CDR3 DNA reads as TGTGCCAGTGGATCTGGAAACACCATATATTTT. Its translation: CASGSGNTIYF.

This clone was counted a single time. CDR3 DNA sequence: TGTGCCAGCAGCTTGGGGTCAGGGGGCTCGGGAGCTTTCTTT. Its protein product is CASSLGSGGSGAFF. This chain connects TRBV5-6 to TRBJ1-1; TRBD1 agrees at 8 bases. The CDR3 is made up of 14 amino acids. Germline CDR1 SGHDT, CDR2 YYEEEE. The ends lost 0 bases at V and 10 bases at J; junction bases unmatched: 8.

The chain is built from TRBV2 and TRBJ1-2, with 9 positions matching TRBD1. This CDR3 contains 13 residues. Per germline, CDR1 SNHLY and CDR2 FYNNEI. The J segment lost 4 bases and the V segment lost 5 bases, leaving 2 bases of the junction unmatched. CDR3 DNA: TGTGCCAGCAGTCCGGGACAGGGCTATGGCTACACCTTC. Translation: CASSPGQGYGYTF.

The chain recombines TRBV15 with TRBJ2-3; TRBD1 matches at 8 bases. The length of the CDR3 is 17 residues. The V segment lost 3 bases and the J segment 4 bases; nucleotides outside the gene matches: 12. The V gene's germline CDR1 is LNHNV and CDR2 YYDKDF (reference sequence). This CDR3 is CATSSEPGQVVSDTQYF. The DNA for the CDR3 is TGTGCCACCAGCAGCGAACCGGGACAGGTAGTTTCAGATACGCAGTATTTT.

J is TRBJ1-3 and V is TRBV7-9, with 7 bases lining up with TRBD1. The V segment lost 5 bases and the J segment 0 bases; nucleotides outside the gene matches: 10. This CDR3 region has 17 residues. CDR1 is SEHNR and CDR2 is FQNEAQ in the germline V gene (reference sequence). The chain's CDR3 is CASSPRTGSTSGNTIYF. CDR3 sequence (DNA): TGTGCCAGCAGCCCCCGGACAGGATCCACCTCTGGAAACACCATATATTTT.

The chain couples TRBV2 to TRBJ2-7, with TRBD1 identical over 7 bases. Germline V gene lookup returns CDR1 SNHLY and CDR2 FYNNEI. The CDR3 contains 15 residues. J gave up 6 bases and V 5 bases, and 13 bases lay outside the gene matches. CDR3 in DNA: TGTGCCAGCAGTCCCGGGACACCAGGGGGTAGCGAGCAGTACTTC. Protein product: CASSPGTPGGSEQYF.

The chain uses TRBV19 and TRBJ2-5; D is unresolved. CDR1 and CDR2 (germline): LNHDA, SQIVND (reference sequence). V lost 1 base, J lost 7 bases, and 10 bases lay in between. The CDR3 contains 13 residues. DNA for the CDR3: TGTGCCAGTAGTATAGGCGCAGGTGTGACCCAGTACTTC. It specifies CASSIGAGVTQYF.

The chain has TRBV7-8 and TRBJ1-2, with a weak D call TRBD1 (5 bases). CDR1 is SGHVS, CDR2 FQNEAQ, per germline. The CDR3 is 13 residues long. The V gene lost 5 bases and the J gene lost 10 bases, with 17 bases spanning the gap. CDR3 amino acids: CASSVWLEGTYTF. In DNA, the CDR3 is TGTGCCAGCAGCGTTTGGCTCGAGGGGACCTACACCTTC.

V is TRBV5-4 and J is TRBJ1-1, with D perhaps TRBD1 (5 bases). In germline, CDR1 is SGHNT, CDR2 YYREEE (reference sequence). The V end lost 0 bases, the J end lost 3 bases, and 15 bases lay between the germline ends. This CDR3 region has 16 residues. The CDR3 sequence is CASSLGGTQIYTEAFF. The CDR3 region has the DNA TGTGCCAGCAGCTTGGGAGGGACCCAAATATACACTGAAGCTTTCTTT.

The sample holds one count of this clone. This chain joins TRBV10-3 and TRBJ1-5; 9 nucleotides agree with TRBD1. Germline lookup yields CDR1 ENHRY and CDR2 SYGVKD. Germline trimming cut 6 bases from V and 2 bases from J; bases unmatched to any gene: 5. CDR3 size: 15 residues. CDR3 in amino acids: CAISRDRAGNQPQHF. CDR3 nucleotide sequence: TGTGCCATCAGCAGGGACAGGGCTGGCAATCAGCCCCAGCATTTT.

The chain couples TRBV6-5 to TRBJ2-6; D ambiguous. The germline gives CDR1 MNHEY, CDR2 SVGAGI. V gave up 10 bases and J gave up 1 base, with 11 bases separating them. The CDR3 is 14 residues long. CDR3 bases: TGTGCCACCACCCGGGCGTCTGGGGCCAACGTCCTGACTTTC. Its protein is CATTRASGANVLTF.

This chain links TRBV7-2 with TRBJ2-7; 9 bases are a match to TRBD2. Germline lookup yields CDR1 SGHTA and CDR2 FQGNSA. The CDR3 length is 15 residues. After removal of 5 bases from V and 5 bases from J, the junction contained 10 bases not matched to a gene. CDR3 in DNA: TGTGCCAGCAGCCAGCGGGCGGGGGGGTACCACGAGCAGTACTTC. It codes for CASSQRAGGYHEQYF.

The chain recombines TRBV5-1 with TRBJ1-3; D gene uncertain. The CDR3 length is 17 residues. The ends were cut back, 3 bases at V and 7 bases at J, with 23 bases in the middle. Germline V gene lookup returns CDR1 SGHRS and CDR2 YFSETQ. The CDR3 sequence is CASSSGNSPTAGNTIYF. As DNA, the CDR3 is TGCGCCAGCAGCTCCGGCAATAGTCCCACGGCGGGGAACACCATATATTTT.

Here the CDR3 DNA reads TGTGCCAGCAGCTTAGGCCTAGCGGGAGGCACAGACGAGCAGTACTTC. Amino acid sequence: CASSLGLAGGTDEQYF. The V call is TRBV7-3, the J call TRBJ2-7; TRBD2 agrees at 11 bases. CDR3 length: 16 residues. Germline CDR1 SGHTA, CDR2 FQGTGA. Germline trimming cut 2 bases from V and 5 bases from J; bases unmatched to any gene: 8.

The chain carries TRBV9 and TRBJ2-5; the match to TRBD1 covers 7 bases. CDR3 length equals 14 residues. CDR1 and CDR2 from the germline V gene are SGDLS and YYNGEE. The trim removed 4 bases at V and 3 bases at J, leaving 6 bases unmatched. DNA for the CDR3: TGTGCCAGCAGCCCCGGGACAGCCAAAGAGACCCAGTACTTC. Translating gives CASSPGTAKETQYF.

The rearrangement uses TRBV5-1 and TRBJ2-3, with TRBD2 identical over 14 bases. V lost 4 bases, J lost 7 bases, and 8 bases stayed unmatched. This CDR3 has 16 amino acids. Germline assignment: CDR1 SGHRS and CDR2 YFSETQ. CDR3 amino acids: CASSPGTSGSIYTQYF. In nucleotides, the CDR3 is TGCGCCAGCAGCCCCGGGACTAGCGGGAGCATTTATACGCAGTATTTT.

This chain connects TRBV7-8 to TRBJ2-3, with D hard to call. Germline-derived CDR1 and CDR2 are SGHVS and FQNEAQ. Deletions cut 5 bases from V and 2 bases from J, with 11 bases between. The CDR3 contains 14 residues. CDR3 DNA sequence: TGTGCCAGCAGCCCTGGCCCTTACACAGATACGCAGTATTTT. Amino acid sequence: CASSPGPYTDTQYF.

The chain uses TRBV2 and TRBJ2-5, with 10 nucleotides matching TRBD2. Germline lookup yields CDR1 SNHLY and CDR2 FYNNEI. Trimming removed 4 bases from V and 4 bases from J; junction bases left unmatched: 6. The CDR3 consists of 15 residues. The CDR3 reads CASSVIAGGGETQYF. The CDR3 DNA sequence: TGTGCCAGCAGTGTGATAGCGGGAGGAGGAGAGACCCAGTACTTC.

This chain joins TRBV7-3 and TRBJ1-6; perhaps TRBD1 as D (6 bases). Trimming removed 1 base from V and 9 bases from J, with 16 bases in between. CDR3 size: 16 residues. Germline values: CDR1 SGHTA, CDR2 FQGTGA. CDR3 loop: CASSLRGPQGGSPLHF. CDR3 DNA sequence: TGTGCCAGCAGCTTAAGGGGGCCACAGGGCGGTTCACCCCTCCACTTT.

Here the CDR3 reads CASSPGQGPTF. CDR3 DNA: TGTGCCAGCAGCCCTGGACAGGGACCCACCTTC. The rearrangement joins TRBV9 to TRBJ1-2; 8 positions agree with TRBD1. In germline, CDR1 is SGDLS, CDR2 YYNGEE. CDR3 length equals 11 residues. The V and J ends lost 4 bases and 13 bases, in that order; junction bases with no gene match: 6.

The V and J genes are TRBV21-1 and TRBJ1-6. TRBV21-1 is termed a pseudogene. The CDR3 length is 11 residues. The CDR3, as DNA: TGTGCCAGCGACGTTGAGTCACCCCTCCACTTT. This sequence encodes CASDVESPLHF.

The rearrangement uses TRBV7-9 and TRBJ2-1; unclear D gene. Germline V gene data show CDR1 as SEHNR and CDR2 as FQNEAQ (reference sequence). V dropped 2 bases and J dropped 9 bases, with 11 bases sitting between them. The CDR3 has 13 residues. CDR3 bases: TGTGCCAGCAGCTTACAGGATGTGACTGAGCAGTTCTTC. Translated: CASSLQDVTEQFF.

The rearrangement links TRBV5-1 to TRBJ1-5; TRBD1 might be the D (5 bases). Looked up from germline, CDR1 is SGHRS and CDR2 is YFSETQ. The germline V and J ends were trimmed by 0 bases and 5 bases, with 9 bases remaining between them. This CDR3 has 14 amino acids. The CDR3 here is CASSLVGEDQPQHF. DNA for the CDR3: TGCGCCAGCAGCTTGGTGGGGGAAGATCAGCCCCAGCATTTT.

The chain recombines TRBV5-1 with TRBJ2-5, with TRBD2 matching 8 bases. The CDR3 has 16 residues. Germline V gene lookup returns CDR1 SGHRS and CDR2 YFSETQ. V lost 4 bases to trimming and J lost 4 bases; unmatched junction nucleotides: 12. This chain's CDR3 is CASSVDLGAGGETQYF. CDR3 DNA: TGCGCCAGCAGCGTGGACCTAGGGGCGGGGGGAGAGACCCAGTACTTC.

J is TRBJ1-1 and V is TRBV29-1; perhaps TRBD1 as D (6 bases). The CDR3 totals 15 residues. The germline V and J ends were trimmed by 1 base and 3 bases, with 15 bases remaining between them. Looked up from germline, CDR1 is SQVTM and CDR2 is ANQGSEA. Here the CDR3 DNA reads TGCAGCGTTGAAGGTAGGGACATCGGCCACACTGAAGCTTTCTTT. Protein sequence: CSVEGRDIGHTEAFF.

CDR3 nucleotides: TGTGCCAGCAGTTTATCGCTCAGAACGAACACCGGGGAGCTGTTTTTT. It codes for CASSLSLRTNTGELFF. The gene calls are TRBV27 and TRBJ2-2; D gene ambiguous. The CDR3 is 16 amino acids. Looked up from germline, CDR1 is MNHEY and CDR2 is SMNVEV (reference sequence). V was shortened by 0 bases and J by 0 bases, with 8 bases between the two germline ends.

This chain uses TRBV2 with TRBJ1-1, with 9 nucleotides matching TRBD1. The CDR3 runs to 13 residues. The ends lost 9 bases at V and 5 bases at J; junction bases unmatched: 7. Germline V CDR1 and CDR2: SNHLY, FYNNEI. In nucleotides, the CDR3 is TGTGCCAGATCCGGGACAGGGCTAACTGAAGCTTTCTTT. Its translation is CARSGTGLTEAFF. The variable domain in full, completed from reference TRBV2 and TRBJ1-1, reads EPEVTQTPSHQVTQMGQEVILRCVPISNHLYFYWYRQILGQKVEFLVSFYNNEISEKSEIFDDQFSVERPDGSNFTLKIRSTKLEDSAMYFCARSGTGLTEAFFGQGTRLTVV.

The chain recombines TRBV6-1 with TRBJ2-3; no definite D call. V was trimmed by 5 bases and J by 5 bases, leaving 11 bases between them. The CDR3 length is 13 residues. Germline V lookup: CDR1 MNHNS, CDR2 SASEGT. CDR3 sequence (DNA): TGTGCCAGCAGTCAAACTTGGGAAGATACGCAGTATTTT. This encodes CASSQTWEDTQYF.

The V gene is TRBV15, the J gene TRBJ2-7; possible D gene TRBD1, 5 bases. The germline V gene has CDR1 LNHNV and CDR2 YYDKDF (reference sequence). This CDR3 has 13 residues. The V gene lost 5 bases and the J gene lost 6 bases, with 14 bases spanning the gap. In DNA form, the CDR3 reads TGTGCCACCAGCCCGACAGACCTTGGCGAGCAGTACTTC. Translated: CATSPTDLGEQYF.

The chain is built from TRBV5-1 and TRBJ1-2; maybe TRBD1 (5 bases). Looked up from germline, CDR1 is SGHRS and CDR2 is YFSETQ. The CDR3 contains 14 residues. V was cut by 3 bases and J by 8 bases, with 17 bases left in between. The CDR3 nucleotides are TGCGCCAGCAGCTCTGGAGAGGGGCGGTGGGGCTACACCTTC. Its protein is CASSSGEGRWGYTF.